This is a list of T cell receptor beta chains from one sample in a study of T cells in Graves' hyperthyroidism and ophthalmopathy. TCRdb recomputed calls from the multiplex PCR reads with MiXCR, one row per CDR3 protein. The data contain about 610,000 distinct CDR3 sequences, about a sixth of them seen just once; the ten biggest clones take up 2.5% to 4%. The sequenced material came from blood. The receptors derive from a woman aged 40 to 50 with Graves' ophthalmopathy. Each CDR3 is given with its conserved first and last residue. The D gene is left open where the match is weak. Clone size is not always given. Where it is, it says once, few, many or a class for expanded clones.

TRBV30,many,-,TRBJ2-7,CATLSGETYEQYF,TGTGCCACCCTGAGCGGAGAAACCTACGAGCAGTACTTC
TRBV29-1,-,-,TRBJ2-3,CSVGVDTQYF,TGCAGCGTTGGGGTGGATACGCAGTATTTT
TRBV12-3/TRBV12-4,-,TRBD1,TRBJ1-6,CASRLPGQGPNSPLHF,TGTGCCAGCAGACTCCCGGGACAGGGGCCCAATTCACCCCTCCACTTT
TRBV28,-,TRBD1,TRBJ2-2,CASSGGQVAPGELFF,TGTGCCAGCAGTGGGGGACAGGTAGCCCCCGGGGAGCTGTTTTTT
TRBV15,many,TRBD1,TRBJ2-3,CATSRARQGGPLRDTQYF,TGTGCCACCAGCAGAGCCCGACAGGGCGGCCCGCTGAGAGATACGCAGTATTTT
TRBV20-1,few,-,TRBJ2-3,CSAYPSAGFRDTQYF,TGCAGTGCTTACCCCTCGGCAGGGTTCAGGGATACGCAGTATTTT
TRBV19,few,-,TRBJ1-2,CASSTGAQPYYGYTF,TGTGCCAGTAGTACAGGGGCCCAGCCCTACTATGGCTACACCTTC
TRBV18,many,-,TRBJ2-3,CASSTRDRPDTQYF,TGTGCCAGCTCAACCCGGGATCGGCCAGATACGCAGTATTTT
TRBV28,many,TRBD1,TRBJ1-5,CASSSRQGVQPQHF,TGTGCCAGCAGTTCAAGACAGGGGGTTCAGCCCCAGCATTTT
TRBV5-6,-,TRBD2,TRBJ2-5,CASSGAGVWETQYF,TGTGCCAGCTCCGGGGCGGGGGTCTGGGAGACCCAGTACTTC
TRBV7-8,many,TRBD2,TRBJ2-1,CASSLVPTGGFYNEQFF,TGTGCCAGCAGCTTAGTACCGACGGGAGGATTCTACAATGAGCAGTTCTTC
TRBV10-3,few,TRBD2,TRBJ2-5,CAIGGLAEETQYF,TGTGCCATCGGCGGACTAGCGGAAGAGACCCAGTACTTC
TRBV5-1,-,-,TRBJ2-1,CASSLRSGLGNEQFF,TGCGCCAGCAGCCTACGCTCGGGCTTGGGCAATGAGCAGTTCTTC
TRBV27,few,-,TRBJ2-2,CASSPVQGRKGELFF,TGTGCCAGCAGTCCTGTCCAGGGGAGGAAAGGGGAGCTGTTTTTT
TRBV6-2/TRBV6-3,many,-,TRBJ1-1,CASSYSPGVGAFF,TGTGCCAGCAGTTACTCACCAGGGGTGGGAGCTTTCTTT
TRBV19,-,TRBD1,TRBJ1-6,CASSDNRGRDAPLHF,TGTGCCAGTAGTGATAACAGGGGCCGGGATGCACCCCTCCACTTT
TRBV5-5,-,-,TRBJ1-2,CASSLGPGRGPYGYTF,TGTGCCAGCAGCCTGGGGCCGGGCAGGGGTCCCTATGGCTACACCTTC
TRBV6-2/TRBV6-3,-,-,TRBJ1-5,CASSPGVLNQPQHF,TGTGCCAGCAGCCCAGGGGTCCTGAATCAGCCCCAGCATTTT
TRBV29-1,-,TRBD2,TRBJ2-7,CSVSGGAHGAYEQYF,TGCAGCGTCTCCGGGGGGGCGCATGGGGCCTACGAGCAGTACTTC
TRBV7-2,many,-,TRBJ2-1,CASSLETSSYNEQFF,TGTGCCAGCAGCTTGGAGACTAGCTCCTACAATGAGCAGTTCTTC
TRBV18,-,TRBD1,TRBJ1-6,CASSSNSQGSSPLHF,TGTGCCAGCTCATCGAATTCACAGGGGAGCTCACCCCTCCACTTT
TRBV6-5,few,TRBD2,TRBJ2-1,CASSYSSGAGGPTEQFF,TGTGCCAGCAGTTACTCATCAGGGGCGGGAGGGCCTACTGAGCAGTTCTTC
TRBV19,few,-,TRBJ2-1,CASREAAGINEQFF,TGTGCCAGTAGGGAAGCGGCTGGGATAAATGAGCAGTTCTTC
TRBV6-1,-,-,TRBJ2-1,CASSGQRLGYNEQFF,TGTGCCAGCAGTGGACAGCGCCTGGGGTACAATGAGCAGTTCTTC
TRBV12-3/TRBV12-4,-,-,TRBJ1-2,CASSFYGVGYGYTF,TGTGCCAGCAGTTTTTACGGGGTAGGGTATGGCTACACCTTC
TRBV7-9,many,TRBD1,TRBJ2-5,CASRPGGRRQETQYF,TGTGCCAGCAGACCAGGGGGCAGGAGACAAGAGACCCAGTACTTC
TRBV4-1,-,-,TRBJ1-1,CASSQATDGTRGRNTEAFF,TGCGCCAGCAGCCAAGCTACTGACGGGACAAGGGGACGGAACACTGAAGCTTTCTTT
TRBV20-1,few,-,TRBJ2-7,CSARATDNEQYF,TGCAGTGCTAGAGCTACTGACAACGAGCAGTACTTC
TRBV11-1,-,-,TRBJ2-2,CASSLIAPYRADNTGELFF,TGTGCCAGCAGCTTAATAGCCCCCTACAGGGCGGATAACACCGGGGAGCTGTTTTTT
TRBV12-3/TRBV12-4,-,TRBD1,TRBJ1-1,CASRRPGGMNTGAFF,TGTGCCAGCAGACGTCCAGGGGGCATGAACACTGGAGCTTTCTTT
TRBV4-1,-,-,TRBJ2-1,CASSQPRERAGNEQFF,TGCGCCAGCAGCCAACCCCGGGAGAGGGCGGGCAATGAGCAGTTCTTC
TRBV27,many,TRBD1,TRBJ1-1,CASSSALGGGNTEAFF,TGTGCCAGCAGTTCCGCACTAGGGGGCGGGAACACTGAAGCTTTCTTT
TRBV24-1,-,TRBD1,TRBJ2-1,CATSDPGQGREQFF,TGTGCCACCAGTGATCCCGGACAGGGTCGTGAGCAGTTCTTC
TRBV20-1,-,TRBD1,TRBJ2-7,CSAMGTGEVLGGQYF,TGCAGTGCTATGGGGACAGGGGAAGTTTTGGGCGGGCAGTACTTC
TRBV12-3/TRBV12-4,-,TRBD1,TRBJ1-1,CASSWTGPNTEAFF,TGTGCCAGCAGTTGGACAGGGCCGAACACTGAAGCTTTCTTT
TRBV15,many,-,TRBJ1-4,CATSRGRVDEKLFF,TGTGCCACCAGCAGAGGCAGGGTAGACGAAAAACTGTTTTTT
TRBV5-5,many,-,TRBJ2-7,CASSFGPFGDEQYF,TGTGCCAGCAGCTTCGGGCCTTTCGGGGACGAGCAGTACTTC
TRBV5-1,few,TRBD1,TRBJ2-3,CASSPTGQTTDTQYF,TGCGCCAGCAGCCCCACGGGACAGACAACAGATACGCAGTATTTT
TRBV27,-,-,TRBJ2-2,CASSLGLPGELFF,TGTGCCAGCAGCCTCGGGTTGCCCGGGGAGCTGTTTTTT
TRBV6-2/TRBV6-3,-,TRBD1,TRBJ1-1,CASRQGDMGYTEAFF,TGTGCCAGCAGGCAGGGGGATATGGGTTACACTGAAGCTTTCTTT
TRBV5-1,few,-,TRBJ1-4,CASSLGGAAGNEKLFF,TGCGCCAGCAGCTTAGGGGGGGCTGCTGGTAATGAAAAACTGTTTTTT
TRBV2,many,-,TRBJ2-7,CASSKRRYYEQYF,TGTGCCAGCAGTAAACGTCGGTACTACGAGCAGTACTTC
TRBV11-1,many,-,TRBJ2-2,CASSLPKRLGSVGTGELFF,TGTGCCAGCAGCTTACCAAAAAGGTTGGGGTCCGTTGGCACCGGGGAGCTGTTTTTT
TRBV2,many,-,TRBJ1-2,CASSPTVVEWVGYTF,TGTGCCAGCAGTCCGACAGTGGTGGAGTGGGTCGGCTACACCTTC
TRBV20-1,-,-,TRBJ1-2,CSARGPRGNVPDTDYGCTF,TGCAGTGCTAGAGGGCCCAGGGGAAATGTGCCTGATACCGACTATGGCTGCACCTTC
TRBV15,-,TRBD1,TRBJ2-7,CATSRVGQGTYEQYF,TGTGCCACCAGCAGAGTCGGACAGGGCACCTACGAGCAGTACTTC